This T cell receptor (beta chain) is from a study of cytomegalovirus exposure and HLA in healthy donors (TCRdb year 2017). Broadly, across the study: According to an earlier analysis of 550 to 750 of the donors, some 180 million T cells yielded some 120 million unique TCR beta sequences and roughly 280 Gb of sequence data. In an earlier analysis of about 590 of the donors, high-throughput TCR beta sequencing was used to judge whether each TCR beta V gene segment behaved as functional or pseudogenic. HLA typing covered class I and class II loci at four-digit resolution. Several DR-DQ haplotypes were handled as single units for association and clustering because linkage in the cohort was strong. The study combined high-throughput TCR immunosequencing, statistical association of individual TCRs with disease status, and machine learning to predict cytomegalovirus infection status. Rather than drawing on any new phenotypic data, the later analysis identified candidate immune exposures from TCR beta sequences and the way those sequences occurred across donors. Donor age, sex, ethnicity and CMV serostatus were compiled alongside the repertoire data. Among almost 400 genotyped donors of the cohort, an average of roughly 240,000 unique TCR beta nucleotide sequences were sequenced per donor, around a sixth of them non-productive. Along with the roughly 700-subject first cohort, a separate validation cohort of around 110 different subjects was used. All discovery cohort repertoires had been generated on a single sequencing platform. A later genetic analysis took genome-wide SNP genotypes for about three fifths of the 666 donors and used that subset as a discovery cohort. The study aimed to test whether cataloging public T cell receptors could reveal signatures of past pathogen exposure. About 280 gigabases of sequencing data and approximately 85 million unique TCR sequences were included in an early release covering about 620 HLA-typed donors. The number of typed donors differed by locus: about 629-630 for A, B, C, DRB1 and DQB1; 522 for DQA1; 606 for DPA1; and roughly 470 for DPB1. Of the 300 to 500 genotyped donors, roughly 80% were placed in the genetic ancestry cluster associated with self-reported Caucasian donors. Using immunosequencing, the study profiled T cell repertoires from 500 to 800 subjects and related those repertoires to cytomegalovirus serostatus. A later analysis re-examined previously published TCR beta repertoires from hundreds of donors and added high-resolution HLA genotyping to investigate patterns of TCR occurrence.

Library prep was done by the immunoSEQ multiplex PCR assay. The multiplex PCR relied on a mix of 60 forward primers for TCR Vbeta segments and 13 reverse primers for TCR Jbeta segments. The CDR3 region of rearranged TCR beta genes was amplified from genomic DNA with a multiplex PCR assay. On the Illumina HiSeq System, the amplified TCR beta libraries were sequenced as 87-base-pair reads. Per the original workflow: A later analysis tallied around 87 million unique TCR beta chains across the 666 repertoires, and approximately 12 million of those chains were shared by two or more donors. A nearest-neighbor algorithm error-corrected the raw reads and collapsed the reads into unique sequences, merging closely related sequences to remove PCR and sequencing errors. CDR3 sequences were aligned to IMGT reference sequences to assign V, D and J gene segments. For a sequence to be retained, a match of at least six nucleotides to both a V gene segment and a J gene segment was required. Rearrangements were called productive when the CDR3 lacked stop codons and stayed in frame with V and J; all others were non-productive. Following IMGT convention, CDR3 was defined as the stretch from the second conserved V-encoded cysteine to the conserved J-encoded phenylalanine. In an earlier analysis of roughly 610 of the donors, sequences lacking an unambiguous match to a single V gene segment were excluded. An earlier analysis of a few hundred of the donors classified V segments as functional when productive rearrangements were above 56.7% and as segregating when the standard deviation between donors was above 5%. A statistical classification framework was built to diagnose cytomegalovirus status from the catalog of TCR beta chain sequences. V and J gene assignment, in a later analysis, came from comparing TCR nucleotide sequences with IMGT/GENE-DB human TR gene sequences. A later analysis assigned CDR3 sequences and most-parsimonious VDJ recombination scenarios with the TCRdist pipeline. A later analysis defined each TCR beta chain by its CDR3 amino acid sequence plus V-gene family, and excluded reads lacking a unique V-gene family. A later analysis removed over 500 highly shared, low-generation-probability nucleotide sequences to deal with suspected cross-contamination and a sequencing artifact. A later analysis calculated a clonal expansion index for each public chain from normalized within-repertoire ranks of inferred template counts. Generation probabilities in a later analysis came from a VDJ recombination model fitted to out-of-frame rearrangements, and those results were checked against IGoR. In a later analysis, hypergeometric tests were used to score TCR-TCR, TCR-HLA and TCR-CMV co-occurrence, with a repertoire-size bias correction applied to TCR pairs. A later analysis estimated false discovery rates by permuting HLA or CMV assignments 20 times. In a later analysis, co-occurring TCRs were grouped using DBSCAN, with TCRdist sequence similarity added in when clustering inside HLA-allele-positive subsets. Repertoires with fewer than 30,000 or more than 120,000 public chains were left out of co-occurrence clustering, as were several repertoires with anomalous nucleotide sharing. TCRdb limited this immuneACCESS table to in-frame rearrangements with V and J called. A share of clones is missing; checked studies link under half to unresolved V genes, and the rest is unexplained. The DNA was the basis for D and trimming; V, J and clone size are from that table. Here the sample has approximately 160,000 clones; approximately 78% occur a single time. The top ten clones comprise 0.77% of the sample.

V and J lose 8 bases and 7 bases, and a span of 16 bases separates them. Inclusive of the bounding cysteine and phenylalanine, the CDR3 is 13 residues long. Left in the record is the CDR3 DNA by itself, 39 bases read in frame from the first base. The germline V gene (reference sequence) sets CDR1 to LNHNV and CDR2 to YYDKDF. General conclusions and limits of the study: In both the original and validation cohorts, the classifier was reported to diagnose cytomegalovirus status with high specificity and sensitivity. In a later analysis, the rate of TCR association differed among HLA loci, with DRB1 alleles having the most associated TCRs and HLA-C alleles having the fewest. This cohort had only TCR beta chains sequenced, and the lack of alpha or paired-chain data limited which features could be detected. A later genetic analysis associated a missense DCLRE1C variant with V-gene and J-gene trimming of TCR beta chains, and an independent cohort replicated the association. In a later analysis, HLA-associated TCR beta chains showed more clonal expansion and lower generation probabilities than non-associated chains that were equally common. Linkage disequilibrium might explain the correlated functional status among segregating V segments, but an unknown experimental factor could not be excluded. Broadly in line with IMGT annotations, most TCR beta V segments showed up in productive rearrangements about 87% or about 30% of the time in an earlier analysis of some 590 of the donors. Presence/absence analyses assumed roughly uniform sequencing depth across donors, an assumption that may not hold. While some public TCRs were present in many individuals, most TCR sequences turned up only very rarely across donors. In a later analysis, several top co-occurrence clusters were reported to appear linked to parvovirus B19, influenza, CMV and Epstein-Barr virus. A later analysis found that most CMV-associated TCR beta chains appeared HLA-restricted, with HLA associations seemingly driven largely by CMV exposure. A further reported finding was that TCR beta sequences accurately predicted the HLA-A and HLA-B alleles for most subjects in the first cohort. It was suggested by the authors that the approach could potentially be generalized to other disease states and immunological phenotypes. At a false discovery rate of 0.05, a later analysis linked 15,000 to 20,000 TCR beta sequences to specific HLA alleles. Strong co-occurrence of HLA alleles, especially DR and DQ, made assigning TCR associations to individual alleles difficult. The study listed 164 TCR beta chains as associated with cytomegalovirus. Seventeen rarely observed V segments, including chromosome 9 orphons, were excluded from the earlier analysis of about 600 of the donors because counts were too low. Compared with the 666-donor mean, donors in an Asian-associated ancestry cluster had fewer N-insertions in productive TCRs, according to a later genetic analysis. A cluster of highly shared sequence variants was judged likely to be a technical artifact of the sequencing pipeline. For the cohort, immune exposure information was limited to CMV serostatus. In vitro tests confirmed that a few of the cytomegalovirus-associated TCR beta chains recognize cytomegalovirus antigens. HLA typing was unavailable for some donors at each locus, so association tests used only the typed subset. Some IMGT-functional V segments, including TRBV6-2 and TRBV6-3, could not be told apart with the 87-base-pair reads, so those segments were excluded.

For this clone: Its antigen is not yet known. Base-call qualities are not available, and no considerably larger clone is one nucleotide away.

The cohort was made up of approximately 670 healthy bone marrow donors. At the time of sampling, all cohort members were nominally healthy, though unrecorded immune exposures were likely present. The donor tested CMV seronegative, placing the donor among the 350 or so seronegative members of the cohort. A peripheral blood sample was collected from each donor, and TCR beta sequencing was performed on peripheral blood mononuclear cells. The Qiagen DNeasy Blood Extraction Kit was used to extract genomic DNA from the blood cell samples. The rearrangement joined TRBV15 to TRBJ2-3; a weak D assignment points to TRBD2 (6 bases agree). The sample consisted of PBMCs. The clonotype comes from a woman between 18 and 29 years old in good health and CMV-seronegative. CDR3 region: CATREKGPYTQYF. The sequence in DNA is TGTGCCACCCGGGAGAAGGGTCCTTATACGCAGTATTTT.